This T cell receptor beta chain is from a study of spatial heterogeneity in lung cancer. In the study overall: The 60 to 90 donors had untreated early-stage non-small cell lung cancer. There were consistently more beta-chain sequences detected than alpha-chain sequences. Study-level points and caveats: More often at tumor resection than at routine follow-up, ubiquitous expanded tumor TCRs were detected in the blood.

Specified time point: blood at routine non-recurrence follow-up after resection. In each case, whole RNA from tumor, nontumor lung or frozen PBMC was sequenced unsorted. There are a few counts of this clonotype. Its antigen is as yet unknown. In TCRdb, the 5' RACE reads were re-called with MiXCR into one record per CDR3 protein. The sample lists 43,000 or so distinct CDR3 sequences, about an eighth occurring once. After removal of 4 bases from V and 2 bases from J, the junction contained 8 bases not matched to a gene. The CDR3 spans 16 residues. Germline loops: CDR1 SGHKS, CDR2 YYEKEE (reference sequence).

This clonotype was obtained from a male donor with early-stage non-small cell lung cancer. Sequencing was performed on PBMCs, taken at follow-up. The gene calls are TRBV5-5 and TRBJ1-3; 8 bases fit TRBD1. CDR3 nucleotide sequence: TGTGCCAGCAGCGGCTCGACAGGGGAGCCTGGAAACACCATATATTTT. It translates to CASSGSTGEPGNTIYF.